A selection of T cell receptor beta chains follows, all from one sample in a study of tumor-infiltrating lymphocytes in primary liver carcinoma. MiXCR, applied by TCRdb to the multiplex PCR reads, yields one record per CDR3 protein. The table has 95,000 to 150,000 distinct CDR3 sequences, around 64% seen once; the top ten hold approximately 8.9%. What was sequenced was liver tumor tissue from sampling region 3. The receptor set was obtained from a woman in her fifties or sixties with primary liver carcinoma and hepatitis B virus infection. CDR3s include the opening cysteine and the closing phenylalanine or tryptophan. A D gene is named only where the DNA matches it firmly. Not every row has a clone size; where given, it reads once, few, many or a size class.

>TRBV10-3|TRBJ2-3|.|many
TGTGCCATCAGTGAGTCTTGGGGTAGCGGCCAGAGAGATACGCAGTATTTT
CAISESWGSGQRDTQYF
>TRBV11-2|TRBJ2-7|.|.
TGTGCCAGCAGTCTCGGCGGGATCCTCTACGAGCAGTACTTC
CASSLGGILYEQYF
>TRBV12-3/TRBV12-4|TRBJ1-5|.|.
TGTGCCAGCAGCTGGGGGGTTCGGCCCCAGCATTTT
CASSWGVRPQHF
>TRBV6-1|TRBJ2-4|.|.
TGTGCCAGCACCCGAGGGGGGAAGCTAGTCAAAAACATTCAGTACTTC
CASTRGGKLVKNIQYF
>TRBV12-3/TRBV12-4|TRBJ1-1|TRBD1|.
TGCGCCAGCAGTCTGTGGACAGGGACGAACACTGAAGCTTTCTTT
CASSLWTGTNTEAFF
>TRBV4-1|TRBJ1-3|.|many
TGCGCCAGCAGCCAAGATCGTCGCGTAGGAAACACCATATATTTT
CASSQDRRVGNTIYF
>TRBV28|TRBJ2-7|TRBD1|.
TGTGCCAAGCAAACACAGGGGGCTAGGCTAGCCCACTACGAGCAGTACTTC
CAKQTQGARLAHYEQYF
>TRBV6-5|TRBJ2-1|.|.
TGTGCCGGCAGTTACTTACTAGCTGGAGGGCAGTACAATGAGCAGTTCTTC
CAGSYLLAGGQYNEQFF
>TRBV5-6|TRBJ2-3|.|many
TGTGCCAGCAGCTCGAAACCTTCGGGGCAAGATACGCAGTATTTT
CASSSKPSGQDTQYF
>TRBV28|TRBJ1-2|.|.
TGTGCCAGCAGTCGACAGATATATGGCTACACCTTC
CASSRQIYGYTF
>TRBV6-6|TRBJ2-1|.|many
TGTGCCAGCAGTTACTCCAGGGACCATGAGCAGTTCTTC
CASSYSRDHEQFF
>TRBV6-1|TRBJ1-4|.|.
TGTGCCCGCTGTGAAGCGACAGTGGGAAAACTGTTTTTT
CARCEATVGKLFF
>TRBV11-3|TRBJ2-3|.|.
TGTGCCGGCAGTTTCAGGACTAACACAGATACGCAGTATTTT
CAGSFRTNTDTQYF
>TRBV5-1|TRBJ2-1|.|.
TGCGCCAGCAGCCCATTAGGGCGCGATGAGCGGTTCTTC
CASSPLGRDERFF
>TRBV18|TRBJ1-5|.|few
TGTGCCAGCTCACCGGCTGAGCGGAAGCCCCAGCATTTT
CASSPAERKPQHF
>TRBV11-2|TRBJ2-1|.|.
TGTGCCAACAGCCGACTAAAACACGAGGTTGCCAATGAACAGTTCTTC
CANSRLKHEVANEQFF
>TRBV5-4|TRBJ1-1|.|.
TGTGCCAGCAGCTTGACTACTTTGGGTGACGCTGAAGCTTTCTTT
CASSLTTLGDAEAFF
>TRBV29-1|TRBJ2-2|.|.
.
CSVGWGTGELFF
>TRBV6-2/TRBV6-3|TRBJ2-2|.|.
TGCACCAGCAGTTACAGACCGAACACCGGGGAGCTGTTTTTT
CTSSYRPNTGELFF
>TRBV11-2|TRBJ2-1|TRBD2|.
TGTGCCAGCAGCTCCTCCGGGACTAGCAGGGGGACTTCCTACAATGAGCATTTCTTC
CASSSSGTSRGTSYNEHFF
>TRBV14|TRBJ1-2|.|few
TGTGCCAGTAATCAGACTGGGGTTGGCCACACCTTC
CASNQTGVGHTF
>TRBV14|TRBJ1-3|.|many
TGTGCCAGCAGCCCCGAATGGGGATCTGGAAACACCATATATTTT
CASSPEWGSGNTIYF
>TRBV7-8|TRBJ2-3|TRBD2|many
TGTGCCAGCAGTCCGAGTAGCGGGGGAGTCCTGGGTACGCAGTATTTT
CASSPSSGGVLGTQYF
>TRBV29-1|TRBJ2-3|TRBD2|.
TGCAGCGCTGGGTGGGAGGGCGGAGATACGCAGTATTTT
CSAGWEGGDTQYF
>TRBV6-5|TRBJ2-1|TRBD2|many
TGTGCCAGCAGTTACTCGGCCCGGGGAGAAGCGGGAGGTTACAATGAGCAGTTCTTC
CASSYSARGEAGGYNEQFF
>TRBV11-2|TRBJ2-7|TRBD2|.
TGTGTCAGCAGCATAACTAGCGGGAGCGGGCAGTACTTC
CVSSITSGSGQYF
>TRBV6-1|TRBJ1-5|TRBD1|many
TGTGCCAGCAATAAAGAGGGACAGACAAATCAGCCCCAGCATTTT
CASNKEGQTNQPQHF
>TRBV5-4|TRBJ1-2|.|many
TGTGCCAGCAGCTTGGAAGGCTATGGCTACACCTTC
CASSLEGYGYTF
>TRBV13|TRBJ2-1|.|.
TGTGTCAGCAGCCCCCATGTGTTAGCGGAGTACAATGAGCAGTTCTTC
CVSSPHVLAEYNEQFF
>TRBV7-2|TRBJ2-5|.|.
TGTGCCAGCAGCTTAGTAGGACAGCGTAGAGAGACCCAGTACTTC
CASSLVGQRRETQYF
>TRBV6-5|TRBJ1-2|.|.
TGTGCCAGCAGTTACGGGCCCCGAGACGGCTATGGCTACACCTTC
CASSYGPRDGYGYTF
>TRBV10-3|TRBJ2-1|TRBD2|many
TGTGCCATCGGTGGGACTAGCGGGAGGTTAAAAGGGAATGAGCAGTTCTTC
CAIGGTSGRLKGNEQFF
>TRBV5-6|TRBJ2-7|.|many
TGTGCCAGCAGCTTCTACGGGGGAAATGGCAACGAGCAGTACTTC
CASSFYGGNGNEQYF
>TRBV7-3|TRBJ2-3|.|.
TGTGCCAGCAGCTTTGGACCCGCGGATACGCAGTATTTT
CASSFGPADTQYF
>TRBV5-1|TRBJ2-1|.|many
TGCGCCAGCAGCTTAGGGCGTGTATCGTACAATGAGCAGTTCTTC
CASSLGRVSYNEQFF
>TRBV7-8|TRBJ2-5|TRBD1|many
TGTGCCAGCAGCTCAAACGCGGGACAGGGCAAGACCCAGTACTTC
CASSSNAGQGKTQYF
>TRBV12-3/TRBV12-4|TRBJ2-7|TRBD2|many
TGTGCCAGCAGCCGGGCGGGAGGCACCTACGAGCAGTACTTC
CASSRAGGTYEQYF
>TRBV11-2|TRBJ1-6|.|many
TGTGCCAGCAGCTTGAGCACAGGCTATAATTCACCCCTCCACTTT
CASSLSTGYNSPLHF
>TRBV29-1|TRBJ2-5|.|medium-sized
TGCAGCGTTGATAGAGGGGAAGAGACCCAGTACTTC
CSVDRGEETQYF